This T cell receptor beta chain is drawn from a study of OX40 agonist ivuxolimab in advanced cancers. Turning to the study itself: Patients received ivuxolimab, an intravenous treatment, every 2 weeks at 0.01 to 10 mg/kg.

The germline V gene encodes CDR1 SQVTM and CDR2 ANQGSEA. This CDR3 spans 14 amino acids. The trim removed 4 bases at V and 4 bases at J, leaving 8 bases unmatched. Study-level results: Some nonresponders also had low normalized T-cell clonal expansion.

To note about this clone: Its target is not known.

TCRdb keeps only in-frame clones here, not all; method: immunoSEQ multiplex PCR. The sample records some 84,000 clones, roughly 89% being singletons. The rearrangement uses TRBV29-1 and TRBJ2-7, with 9 bases lining up with TRBD2. The source material was CD4+ or CD8+ T cells sorted from blood, sampled in a trial of the OX40 agonist ivuxolimab. This TCR came from an adult with an advanced solid tumor such as melanoma, head and neck, liver or kidney cancer. The CDR3 DNA reads TGCAGCGTTGGGGTGGCGGGAGGGCCTTACGAGCAGTACTTC. Translation gives CSVGVAGGPYEQYF.